This T cell receptor beta chain was observed in a study of T cell responses to AZD1222 COVID-19 vaccine (dated by TCRdb to the early 2020s). Concerning the study at large: TCR sequencing was performed for some 250 trial participants, of whom about 200 were given two doses of AZD1222 and some 26 were given two doses of MenACWY control vaccine. Enrollment into the trials was organized by age into subgroups of 18-55, 56-69 and 70-plus years, and those subgroups contained 148, 28 and 57 TCR-sequenced participants, respectively. Overall study outcomes, separate from this receptor: Participants were mostly white British, with more females than males. The authors suggested clonal diversity may have been underestimated. A significant rise in spike-specific TCR breadth and depth was observed after two AZD1222 doses relative to day 0 and relative to MenACWY recipients. Because no day 14 peak-response samples were available, the repertoires could be characterized only after the peak T cell response. In the small 56-69-year group, the increase in depth fell short of significance, most likely because of low power. CD4 TCRs associated with the vaccine covered the entire spike protein, and the dominant responses were in regions 160-218 and 743-854. Conclusions about previously exposed vaccinees are limited because only a handful of AZD1222 recipients were SARS-CoV-2 seropositive at baseline. Nearly half of unique spike-specific TCRs reportedly recognized epitopes outside regions mutated in the B.1.351 and B.1.1.7 variants.

CDR1 and CDR2 are drawn from the germline V gene: SGHTA, FQGNSA. Compared with germline, V lacks 1 base and J lacks 10 bases; bases without a gene match: 6. From cysteine to phenylalanine, the CDR3 is 14 amino acids long. Only the CDR3 part of the read is kept: 42 bases, read in frame from the first base. With regard to this clone: The clone's antigen remains unknown. Per-nucleotide qualities are absent, and no much larger clonotype sits a single base away.

The CDR3 regions of human TCRbeta chains were subjected to immunosequencing. As for the authors' bioinformatics: Repertoire TCRs were checked for matches against a reference library of SARS-CoV-2-specific TCRs that had been generated using the MIRA antigen-specificity platform. Breadth meant the fraction of unique TCRs that were SARS-CoV-2-associated, whereas depth meant the fraction of total T cells that were SARS-CoV-2-associated. Using the MIRA data, every spike-specific TCR was mapped to the spike region that the TCR reacted to and assigned to either a CD4 or a CD8 class. Log10-transformed breadth and depth values were compared by one-way ANOVA with Sidak's multiple comparisons tests. TCRdb took over this immuneACCESS table, retaining in-frame rearrangements with V and J assigned. Such tables are incomplete; in checked studies, under half of the missing clones stem from an unresolved V gene, and the remainder is unexplained. V, J and clone size are those of that table, while D and trimming were read from the DNA. This sample comprises roughly 140,000 clones, around 90% of them detected only once. Approximately 1.6% of the sample lies in the top ten.

The meaning of the sample's time point label: about 28 days (+/-7) after the second vaccine dose. AZD1222 recipients with second doses at about 4 weeks or about 12 weeks were pooled, because spike-specific TCR depth and breadth did not differ between schedules. Vaccinee samples were obtained from the UK trials COV001 and COV002, which included a single-blind randomized controlled phase 2/3 trial of AZD1222 (ChAdOx1 nCoV-19) in healthy adults. For TCRbeta chain sequencing, PBMC samples were collected from trial participants at day 0 and at day 28 after the second dose. This TCR was sampled from an adult who received the AZD1222 COVID-19 vaccine. The material sequenced was peripheral blood, taken 28 days after the second AZD1222 dose. The rearranged chain carries TRBV7-2 and TRBJ2-1, with 8 central nucleotides matching TRBD2. This receptor carries the CDR3 CASSLEERTSEQFF. The nucleotides read TGTGCCAGCAGCTTAGAAGAGAGGACTAGCGAGCAGTTCTTC.